One sample yielded the 17 T cell receptor beta chains listed below, sequenced in a study of T cell changes during pregnancy in multiple sclerosis. Clones were sequenced by immunoSEQ multiplex PCR, and TCRdb holds only the in-frame ones, with some missing. The sample records about 40,000 clones, about 95% being singletons. Here the sequenced sample was peripheral blood, taken in the third trimester of pregnancy. The source of these receptors is a female donor with multiple sclerosis, enrolled in a pregnancy study.

V is TRBV30 and J is TRBJ2-7; 8 nucleotides agree with TRBD2. V was clipped by 3 bases and J by 2 bases; unmatched bases: 6. Germline loops: CDR1 GTSNPN, CDR2 SVGIG (reference sequence). This CDR3 region has 14 residues. The CDR3 bases are TGTGCCTGGAGGGGGGCGGGAGGCACCTACGAGCAGTACTTC. Protein: CAWRGAGGTYEQYF.

This clone was seen a single time. This sequence joins TRBV9 and TRBJ2-1; D possibly corresponds to TRBD1 (5 bases). CDR1 is SGDLS, CDR2 YYNGEE, per germline. The V end lost 2 bases, the J end lost 5 bases, and 20 bases lay between the germline ends. CDR3 size: 17 residues. CDR3 bases: TGTGCCAGCAGCGTCATCCCTGAATCCCGACAGAACAATGAGCAGTTCTTC. Translated: CASSVIPESRQNNEQFF.

The gene calls are TRBV19 and TRBJ2-4; D uncertain. The V and J ends lost 5 bases and 0 bases respectively, with 11 bases between them. From germline, CDR1 is LNHDA and CDR2 SQIVND (reference sequence). This CDR3 has 15 residues. Written as DNA, the CDR3 is TGTGCCAGTAGTGCGAACCTAGTAGCCAAAAACATTCAGTACTTC. Its translation is CASSANLVAKNIQYF.

V is TRBV10-3 and J is TRBJ1-2; 7 bases are shared with TRBD1. The germline V gene has CDR1 ENHRY and CDR2 SYGVKD. Trimming at V came to 5 bases and at J to 4 bases, leaving 7 bases not matched to a gene. The CDR3 totals 14 residues. As DNA, the CDR3 is TGTGCCATCAGTACAGGGGCAAGTGGCTATGGCTACACCTTC. This translates into CAISTGASGYGYTF.

The gene calls are TRBV6-5 and TRBJ1-2, with a tentative D call TRBD1 (6 bases). Trimming removed 6 bases at V and 2 bases at J, with 10 bases between. The CDR3 has 13 amino acids. Germline-derived CDR1 and CDR2 are MNHEY and SVGAGI. The CDR3 is CASRTDSNYGYTF. The CDR3, as DNA: TGTGCCAGCAGAACGGACAGCAACTATGGCTACACCTTC.

The V gene is TRBV7-3, the J gene TRBJ1-2; 7 positions match TRBD1. The V and J ends lost 2 bases and 3 bases, in that order; junction bases with no gene match: 9. Germline assignment: CDR1 SGHTA and CDR2 FQGTGA. This CDR3 comprises 16 residues. CDR3 sequence (DNA): TGTGCCAGCAGCTTACTTGGGACAGAACGCCACTATGGCTACACCTTC. Protein product: CASSLLGTERHYGYTF.

The V gene is TRBV19, the J gene TRBJ2-1; 10 bases map to TRBD1. V dropped 5 bases and J dropped 0; count of bases not matched to a gene: 4. This CDR3 is built from 16 residues. From germline, CDR1 is LNHDA and CDR2 SQIVND (reference sequence). CDR3 nucleotide sequence: TGTGCCAGTAGTTCGCGGGACAGGGGCTCCTACAATGAGCAGTTCTTC. It specifies CASSSRDRGSYNEQFF. The full variable domain, its missing parts supplied by reference TRBV19 and TRBJ2-1, is DGGITQSPKYLFRKEGQNVTLSCEQNLNHDAMYWYRQDPGQGLRLIYYSQIVNDFQKGDIAEGYSVSREKKESFPLTVTSAQKNPTAFYLCASSSRDRGSYNEQFFGPGTRLTVL.

The chain carries TRBV28 and TRBJ1-6, with D possibly being TRBD1 (6 bases). Between the trimmed V and J ends, which lost 6 bases and 7 bases, there was a span of 13 bases. CDR3 length: 14 residues. The V gene's germline CDR1 is MDHEN and CDR2 SYDVKM. CDR3 loop: CASRGGAKNSPLHF. In DNA form, the CDR3 reads TGTGCCAGCAGGGGGGGGGCGAAAAATTCACCCCTCCACTTT.

This chain joins TRBV27 and TRBJ2-1; 15 nucleotides line up with TRBD2. The V and J ends lost 6 bases and 10 bases, in that order; junction bases with no gene match: 4. Germline V gene data show CDR1 as MNHEY and CDR2 as SMNVEV (reference sequence). The CDR3 is 14 amino acids. CDR3 in DNA: TGTGCCAGCAGCCTCGGGACTAGCGGGAGGGAGCAGTTCTTC. Protein product: CASSLGTSGREQFF.

This chain joins TRBV11-2 and TRBJ2-7; D perhaps matches TRBD2 (6 bases). The CDR3 runs to 14 residues. Germline V gene data show CDR1 as SGHAT and CDR2 as FQNNGV. V shed 5 bases and J shed 5 bases, with 16 bases lying between them. The CDR3 DNA reads as TGTGCCAGCAGCCAATATCTAGCGTCGGACGAGCAGTACTTC. This sequence encodes CASSQYLASDEQYF.

The genes are TRBV5-6 and TRBJ1-2; TRBD1 aligns across 8 bases. Trimming cost V 0 bases and J 8 bases; bases outside gene matches: 12. This CDR3 has 16 residues. CDR1 is SGHDT and CDR2 is YYEEEE in the germline V gene. In DNA, the CDR3 is TGTGCCAGCAGCTTGGTTGGCGGTCAGGGGGCAGGCGGCTACACCTTC. Residues: CASSLVGGQGAGGYTF. Drawing the rest from reference TRBV5-6 and TRBJ1-2, the complete variable domain is DAGVTQSPTHLIKTRGQQVTLRCSPKSGHDTVSWYQQALGQGPQFIFQYYEEEERQRGNFPDRFSGHQFPNYSSELNVNALLLGDSALYLCASSLVGGQGAGGYTFGSGTRLTVV.

J is TRBJ1-2 and V is TRBV7-9; D remains ambiguous. The ends were cut back, 3 bases at V and 8 bases at J, with 16 bases in the middle. This CDR3 comprises 14 residues. Germline V gene sequence: CDR1 SEHNR, CDR2 FQNEAQ (reference sequence). CDR3 region: CASSLGQAPGGYTF. The CDR3 DNA reads TGTGCCAGCAGCTTGGGCCAGGCCCCGGGGGGCTACACCTTC.

This sequence joins TRBV7-9 and TRBJ1-4; the D is unclear. V lost 3 bases to trimming and J lost 4 bases, with 6 bases between them. Per germline, CDR1 SEHNR and CDR2 FQNEAQ (reference sequence). The CDR3 sequence is 13 residues long. Here the CDR3 reads CASSFGVNEKLFF. CDR3 sequence (DNA): TGTGCCAGCAGCTTCGGGGTTAATGAAAAACTGTTTTTT. The full variable domain, with the rest looked up from reference TRBV7-9 and TRBJ1-4, is DTGVSQNPRHKITKRGQNVTFRCDPISEHNRLYWYRQTLGQGPEFLTYFQNEAQLEKSRLLSDRFSAERPKGSFSTLEIQRTEQGDSAMYLCASSFGVNEKLFFGSGTQLSVL.

The DNA for the CDR3 is TGTGCCAGCAGCTTGGCAGGGTGGGCTGAAGCTTTCTTT. Its protein product is CASSLAGWAEAFF. The J gene is TRBJ1-1, the V gene TRBV7-2, with D possibly matching TRBD1 (5 bases). The CDR3 extends over 13 amino acids. Trimming left V 3 bases short and J 6 bases short, with 11 bases between. From germline, CDR1 is SGHTA and CDR2 FQGNSA.

The V call is TRBV15, the J call TRBJ2-1; 7 bases map to TRBD2. This CDR3 is built from 15 residues. J lost 0 bases, V lost 5 bases, and 4 bases had no gene match. Per the germline V gene, CDR1 is LNHNV and CDR2 is YYDKDF (reference sequence). CDR3 amino acids: CATSGTGGSYNEQFF. Written as DNA, the CDR3 is TGTGCCACCAGCGGAACGGGGGGCTCCTACAATGAGCAGTTCTTC. Drawing the rest from reference TRBV15 and TRBJ2-1, the complete variable domain is DAMVIQNPRYQVTQFGKPVTLSCSQTLNHNVMYWYQQKSSQAPKLLFHYYDKDFNNEADTPDNFQSRRPNTSFCFLDIRSPGLGDTAMYLCATSGTGGSYNEQFFGPGTRLTVL.

The chain combines TRBV7-9 with TRBJ2-5; D is unclear. The V and J ends lost 5 bases and 1 base respectively, with 8 bases between them. The CDR3 spans 13 residues. Germline V gene data show CDR1 as SEHNR and CDR2 as FQNEAQ (reference sequence). The CDR3 coding sequence is TGTGCCAGCAGCGTACAGAGCCAAGAGACCCAGTACTTC. It is translated as CASSVQSQETQYF.

This chain uses TRBV27 with TRBJ2-2; 14 nucleotides match TRBD2. J was trimmed by 8 bases and V by 0 bases; bases with no gene match: 5. The CDR3 is made up of 17 amino acids. Germline V gene sequence: CDR1 MNHEY, CDR2 SMNVEV (reference sequence). CDR3: CASSLSTSGRAYGELFF. The CDR3 bases are TGTGCCAGCAGTTTATCGACTAGCGGGAGGGCCTATGGGGAGCTGTTTTTT.